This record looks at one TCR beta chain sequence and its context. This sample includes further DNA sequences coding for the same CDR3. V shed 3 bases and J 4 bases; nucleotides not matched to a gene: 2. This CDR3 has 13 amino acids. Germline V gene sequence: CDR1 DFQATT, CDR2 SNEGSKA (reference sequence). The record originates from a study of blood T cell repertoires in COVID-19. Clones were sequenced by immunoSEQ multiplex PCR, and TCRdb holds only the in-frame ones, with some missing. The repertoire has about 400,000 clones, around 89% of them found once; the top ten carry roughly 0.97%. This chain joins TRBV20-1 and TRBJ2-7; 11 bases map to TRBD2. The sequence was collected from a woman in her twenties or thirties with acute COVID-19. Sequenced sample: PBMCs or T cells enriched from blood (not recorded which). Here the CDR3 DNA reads TGCAGTGCTAGTAGCGGGGGGGCTTACGAGCAGTACTTC. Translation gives CSASSGGAYEQYF.